The 8 T cell receptor beta chains below were found in one sample sequenced in a study of cytomegalovirus exposure and HLA in healthy donors. Data came from immunoSEQ multiplex PCR; TCRdb stores just in-frame clones and leaves some out. The sample holds about 180,000 clones, around nine tenths seen once. Sequenced material: PBMCs. The source of these receptors is a woman aged 30 to 39 in good health and CMV-seronegative.

The chain couples TRBV18 to TRBJ1-2, with TRBD1 as a possible D gene (6 bases). Trimming cost V 2 bases and J 7 bases, with 14 bases left between them. The CDR3 runs to 14 residues. Germline values: CDR1 KGHSH, CDR2 LQKENI. The CDR3 DNA follows: TGTGCCAGCTCACCAGGGGGCGCGCCGGGTGGCTACACCTTC. Encoded protein: CASSPGGAPGGYTF.

The rearrangement uses TRBV4-3 and TRBJ2-3; 9 nucleotides align to TRBD2. From germline, CDR1 is LGHNA and CDR2 YSLEER. The CDR3 runs 18 residues. Trimming cost V 0 bases and J 6 bases; bases outside gene matches: 13. The CDR3 loop is CASSQDSLERGVTDTQYF. CDR3 in DNA: TGCGCCAGCAGCCAAGATTCGTTAGAGCGGGGGGTAACTGATACGCAGTATTTT.

The chain employs TRBV27 and TRBJ1-4; 9 bases fit TRBD1. The CDR3 has 16 amino acids. Trimming cost V 6 bases and J 5 bases; bases outside gene matches: 10. Germline V CDR1 and CDR2: MNHEY, SMNVEV (reference sequence). CDR3 amino acids: CASRKYGGQGNEKLFF. As DNA, the CDR3 is TGTGCCAGCAGAAAGTATGGGGGACAGGGAAATGAAAAACTGTTTTTT.

The sample holds a few counts of this clone. This chain connects TRBV5-5 to TRBJ1-1, with a tentative D call TRBD1 (6 bases). The CDR3 runs 16 residues. V lost 1 base, J lost 4 bases, and 17 bases lay in between. Germline CDR1 and CDR2: SGHKS and YYEKEE (reference sequence). CDR3 in DNA: TGTGCCAGCAGCTTGTCCCCACAGGGCGTGATCACTGAAGCTTTCTTT. It encodes CASSLSPQGVITEAFF.

The chain has TRBV5-1 and TRBJ2-6, with TRBD2 identical over 7 bases. The ends lost 4 bases at V and 0 bases at J; junction bases unmatched: 13. Germline values: CDR1 SGHRS, CDR2 YFSETQ. This CDR3 has 19 amino acids. As DNA, the CDR3 is TGCGCCAGCAGCCTCCCTGGGGGAGGGGACGACTCTGGGGCCAACGTCCTGACTTTC. Encoded protein: CASSLPGGGDDSGANVLTF. Together with reference TRBV5-1 and TRBJ2-6, the CDR3 gives the full variable domain: KAGVTQTPRYLIKTRGQQVTLSCSPISGHRSVSWYQQTPGQGLQFLFEYFSETQRNKGNFPGRFSGRQFSNSRSEMNVSTLELGDSALYLCASSLPGGGDDSGANVLTFGAGSRLTVL.

The gene calls are TRBV21-1 and TRBJ1-5; the tabulated D call, TRBD1, remains unverified against the DNA. TRBV21-1 is a pseudogene locus. The CDR3 is 14 residues long. Here the CDR3 reads CASSPQGRNQPQHF. DNA for the CDR3: TGTGCCAGCAGCCCACAGGGTAGGAATCAGCCCCAGCATTTT.

The chain joins TRBV6-1 to TRBJ2-6, with TRBD1 as a possible D gene (5 bases). This CDR3 comprises 17 residues. Looked up from germline, CDR1 is MNHNS and CDR2 is SASEGT. Deletions cut 4 bases from V and 0 bases from J, with 13 bases between. The DNA for the CDR3 is TGTGCCAGCAGTGTTGGGGTGACAGTCTCTGGGGCCAACGTCCTGACTTTC. Its protein is CASSVGVTVSGANVLTF.

The chain combines TRBV18 with TRBJ2-5; D possibly corresponds to TRBD1 (6 bases). This CDR3 contains 13 residues. With 1 base removed from V and 4 bases from J, the gap between germline ends came to 7 bases. Germline CDR1 KGHSH, CDR2 LQKENI. The CDR3: CASSPRGRETQYF. The DNA for the CDR3 is TGTGCCAGCTCACCACGGGGGCGAGAGACCCAGTACTTC.